Listed here are 10 T cell receptor beta chains from one sample, sequenced in a study of blood T cell repertoires in COVID-19. Data came from immunoSEQ multiplex PCR; TCRdb stores just in-frame clones and leaves some out. The sample holds tens of thousands of clones, around 83% seen once. Material for sequencing was peripheral blood. The receptor set was obtained from a human donor in a cohort sampled during active COVID-19.

The V gene is TRBV6-5, the J gene TRBJ2-7, with 7 bases aligning to TRBD1. Germline loops: CDR1 MNHEY, CDR2 SVGAGI. The V segment lost 6 bases and the J segment 6 bases; nucleotides outside the gene matches: 5. CDR3 length: 12 residues. The CDR3 here is CASSPQGREQYF. CDR3 sequence (DNA): TGTGCCAGCAGCCCACAGGGGCGCGAGCAGTACTTC.

This clone has only one observation. The chain employs TRBV5-8 and TRBJ2-1, with 14 bases aligning to TRBD2. This CDR3 has 18 residues. V was pared by 4 bases and J by 3 bases, with 9 bases of the junction left unmatched. Germline V gene sequence: CDR1 SGHTS, CDR2 YDEGEE. CDR3 coding DNA: TGTGCCAGCAGCCGACTGGGACTAGCGGGAGTACGCTACAATGAGCAGTTCTTC. Protein: CASSRLGLAGVRYNEQFF.

The DNA for the CDR3 is TGTGCCACCAGTGACCGCAGGGAGGGCAAAAACATTCAGTACTTC. Its protein product is CATSDRREGKNIQYF. This chain links TRBV24-1 with TRBJ2-4, with TRBD2 matching over 7 bases. The CDR3 spans 15 residues. The V and J ends lost 4 bases and 3 bases, in that order; junction bases with no gene match: 5. Germline lookup yields CDR1 KGHDR and CDR2 SFDVKD.

This CDR3 reads CASSFRTGGYEQYF. As DNA, the CDR3 is TGTGCCAGCAGTTTTCGGACAGGGGGGTACGAGCAGTACTTC. The rearrangement joins TRBV27 to TRBJ2-7; 10 bases align to TRBD1. The V gene end was trimmed by 3 bases and the J gene end by 4 bases; junction bases not matched to a gene: 3. The CDR3 extends over 14 amino acids. Germline V gives CDR1 MNHEY, CDR2 SMNVEV (reference sequence).

The chain joins TRBV15 to TRBJ1-6, with 7 bases fitting TRBD1. There are 16 residues in the CDR3. The germline CDR1 and CDR2 sequences are LNHNV and YYDKDF (reference sequence). The V segment lost 0 bases and the J segment 10 bases; nucleotides outside the gene matches: 9. CDR3 loop: CATSRDSGRGISPLHF. The CDR3 coding sequence is TGTGCCACCAGCAGAGATTCGGGCAGGGGGATCTCACCCCTCCACTTT.

In its sample, this clone was seen a few times. The V gene is TRBV4-1, the J gene TRBJ1-5, with no clear D. The CDR3 consists of 15 residues. The germline V gene encodes CDR1 MGHRA and CDR2 YSYEKL. Deletions cut 2 bases from V and 0 bases from J, with 8 bases between. Written as DNA, the CDR3 is TGCGCCAGCAGCCAATATACTAATAGCAATCAGCCCCAGCATTTT. The encoded protein is CASSQYTNSNQPQHF.

The chain couples TRBV18 to TRBJ1-1; no clear D. The CDR3 loop spans 15 amino acids. In germline, CDR1 is KGHSH, CDR2 LQKENI. Trimming left V 2 bases short and J 1 base short, with 11 bases between. CDR3 DNA: TGTGCCAGCTCACCAGTCCGGACTTCGAACACTGAAGCTTTCTTT. It is translated as CASSPVRTSNTEAFF.

Only a few counts were recorded for this clone. The chain couples TRBV2 to TRBJ1-2; TRBD1 matches 7 bases. The CDR3 loop spans 16 amino acids. CDR1 is SNHLY, CDR2 FYNNEI, per germline. Trimming at V came to 6 bases and at J to 3 bases, leaving 13 bases not matched to a gene. CDR3 amino acids: CASRVDRRYKDYGYTF. CDR3 DNA: TGTGCCAGCAGAGTGGACAGGAGGTATAAGGACTATGGCTACACCTTC.

This chain links TRBV5-6 with TRBJ1-2; unclear D gene. The ends were cut back, 5 bases at V and 4 bases at J, with 12 bases in the middle. This CDR3 contains 13 residues. CDR1 and CDR2 (germline): SGHDT, YYEEEE. CDR3: CASSPAEGYGYTF. The CDR3 DNA follows: TGTGCCAGCAGTCCTGCCGAGGGCTATGGCTACACCTTC.

This chain links TRBV19 with TRBJ1-1; 7 bases fit TRBD1. The CDR3 runs to 16 residues. V lost 5 bases to trimming and J lost 1 base; unmatched junction nucleotides: 10. Germline loops: CDR1 LNHDA, CDR2 SQIVND (reference sequence). The CDR3 nucleotides are TGTGCCAGTAGTGCACGACAGGGCGAAGGGAACACTGAAGCTTTCTTT. Amino acids: CASSARQGEGNTEAFF.